A single sample gave rise to the 30 T cell receptor beta chains below, sequenced in a study of cytomegalovirus exposure and HLA in healthy donors. Primers included in the PCR were 60 Vbeta and 13 Jbeta primers. Sequencing was performed with immunoSEQ multiplex PCR; in TCRdb, only in-frame clones are kept and a portion is missing. The sample has tens of thousands of clones, 75% to 90% seen once; the top ten hold around 10%. The sample was PBMCs. The receptor source for this set is a woman aged 40 to 49 in good health and CMV-seropositive.

The chain uses TRBV6-5 and TRBJ2-7; tentative D call: TRBD1 (5 bases). Trimming took off 8 bases at V and 3 bases at J, with 17 bases between the two ends. This CDR3 region has 14 residues. Per the germline V gene, CDR1 is MNHEY and CDR2 is SVGAGI. The CDR3 region has the DNA TGTGCCAGCTGCAGGGCCCAAACCGGCTACGAGCAGTACTTC. Its translation: CASCRAQTGYEQYF.

This clone was seen more than once but under ten times. V gene TRBV5-4 combines with J gene TRBJ1-2, with TRBD1 matching 7 bases. Per the germline V gene, CDR1 is SGHNT and CDR2 is YYREEE (reference sequence). V shed 2 bases, J shed 11 bases, and the junction held 12 bases outside the gene matches. The CDR3 runs to 14 residues. The CDR3 spells CASSFAPGGRYYTF. In nucleotides, the CDR3 is TGTGCCAGCAGCTTTGCTCCAGGGGGTCGGTATTACACCTTC.

The chain couples TRBV7-9 to TRBJ1-4; 8 bases align to TRBD1. After removal of 5 bases from V and 8 bases from J, the junction contained 10 bases not matched to a gene. Germline CDR1 and CDR2: SEHNR and FQNEAQ (reference sequence). CDR3 length: 15 amino acids. The CDR3 region is CASSTNRGFSEKLFF. DNA for the CDR3: TGTGCCAGCAGCACGAACAGGGGGTTTAGCGAAAAACTGTTTTTT.

This chain connects TRBV7-2 to TRBJ2-7, with 7 bases aligning to TRBD1. V gave up 0 bases and J gave up 4 bases; unmatched junction bases: 0. In germline, CDR1 is SGHTA, CDR2 FQGNSA. The CDR3 is 13 residues long. CDR3 bases: TGTGCCAGCAGCTTAGCGGGACAGTACGAGCAGTACTTC. As protein: CASSLAGQYEQYF.

This chain connects TRBV6-1 to TRBJ2-1; possibly TRBD2 for D (7 bases). V shed 1 base and J shed 6 bases, with 13 bases lying between them. This CDR3 contains 15 residues. The germline V gene encodes CDR1 MNHNS and CDR2 SASEGT. DNA for the CDR3: TGTGCCAGCAGTGAAGGGCGGGGGCCCCCCAATGAGCAGTTCTTC. This encodes CASSEGRGPPNEQFF.

This clone has only a few counts. The chain links TRBV5-1 to TRBJ1-5; D is ambiguous. Germline values: CDR1 SGHRS, CDR2 YFSETQ. The CDR3 spans 14 residues. Trimming cost V 0 bases and J 2 bases, with 6 bases left between them. The CDR3 loop is CASSLDGGNQPQHF. Written as DNA, the CDR3 is TGCGCCAGCAGCTTGGACGGTGGCAATCAGCCCCAGCATTTT.

The chain combines TRBV13 with TRBJ2-3; 9 bases agree with TRBD1. Germline V CDR1 and CDR2: PRHDT, FYEKMQ (reference sequence). This CDR3 is built from 15 residues. V trimming: 5 bases; J trimming: 3 bases; junction bases outside the gene matches: 6. CDR3 residues: CASSPGQGTTDTQYF. CDR3 DNA sequence: TGTGCCAGCAGCCCCGGACAGGGGACTACAGATACGCAGTATTTT.

The sample holds a few counts of this clone. V is TRBV6-1 and J is TRBJ2-2; TRBD2 aligns across 7 bases. The CDR3 totals 13 residues. Germline CDR1 MNHNS, CDR2 SASEGT. V lost 6 bases to trimming and J lost 6 bases; unmatched junction nucleotides: 4. Written as DNA, the CDR3 is TGTGCCAGCAGGGACCGGGGGGCCGGGGAGCTGTTTTTT. This gives the protein CASRDRGAGELFF.

This chain joins TRBV7-2 and TRBJ2-7, with 8 bases identical to TRBD2. The junction had 7 bases not matched to a gene; V was cut back by 0 bases and J by 6 bases. This CDR3 region has 15 residues. Germline CDR1 is SGHTA and CDR2 is FQGNSA. CDR3 protein: CASSLAGGGPGEQYF. CDR3 in DNA: TGTGCCAGCAGCTTAGCAGGCGGGGGGCCGGGCGAGCAGTACTTC.

V gene TRBV5-6 combines with J gene TRBJ2-2; D gene uncertain. Trimming left V 9 bases short and J 2 bases short, with 14 bases between. This CDR3 comprises 14 residues. Germline CDR1 reads SGHDT; CDR2 reads YYEEEE. CDR3 DNA sequence: TGTGCCACCAGAGCACTATCAAACACCGGGGAGCTGTTTTTT. Translating it yields CATRALSNTGELFF.

This clone has a single count. The rearrangement links TRBV7-8 to TRBJ1-3; D not resolved. Germline assignment: CDR1 SGHVS and CDR2 FQNEAQ. Trimming took off 2 bases at V and 0 bases at J, with 5 bases between the two ends. CDR3 size: 14 residues. The CDR3 DNA is TGTGCCAGCAGCTTATATATCTCTGGAAACACCATATATTTT. Its translation: CASSLYISGNTIYF.

This chain links TRBV6-5 with TRBJ2-3; TRBD2 agrees at 15 bases. After removal of 0 bases from V and 6 bases from J, the junction contained 1 base not matched to a gene. The length of the CDR3 is 16 residues. From germline, CDR1 is MNHEY and CDR2 SVGAGI. The CDR3 bases are TGTGCCAGCAGTTACTCGGGGACTAGCGGGGGGGATACGCAGTATTTT. Translated: CASSYSGTSGGDTQYF.

This clone was counted between two and nine times. The CDR3 loop reads CASRGEGENTEAFF. The CDR3 nucleotides are TGTGCCAGCAGAGGTGAAGGGGAGAACACTGAAGCTTTCTTT. V is TRBV7-9 and J is TRBJ1-1, with D maybe TRBD1 (5 bases). V gave up 6 bases and J gave up 1 base, with 12 bases separating them. Germline lookup yields CDR1 SEHNR and CDR2 FQNEAQ (reference sequence). There are 14 residues in the CDR3.

This clone was seen once. This chain joins TRBV2 and TRBJ1-2, with 7 bases aligning to TRBD1. V dropped 6 bases and J dropped 3; count of bases not matched to a gene: 4. CDR3 length equals 13 residues. Germline CDR1 and CDR2: SNHLY and FYNNEI. Here the CDR3 DNA reads TGTGCCAGCAGACCAACAGGGGACTATGGCTACACCTTC. Residues: CASRPTGDYGYTF.

A word on this clone: The same CDR3 can be traced to other DNA sequences in this sample. The V gene is TRBV2, the J gene TRBJ2-7; TRBD1 agrees at 7 bases. V dropped 6 bases and J dropped 2; count of bases not matched to a gene: 4. CDR3 length equals 13 residues. The germline CDR1 and CDR2 sequences are SNHLY and FYNNEI. CDR3 coding DNA: TGTGCCAGCAGGGCAGGACAGGCCTACGAGCAGTACTTC. Its protein product is CASRAGQAYEQYF.

This clone was counted once. The rearrangement joins TRBV5-6 to TRBJ2-1; the D gene is possibly TRBD2 (6 bases). Trimming left V 4 bases short and J 7 bases short, with 18 bases between. From germline, CDR1 is SGHDT and CDR2 YYEEEE. CDR3 length: 15 amino acids. The CDR3, as DNA: TGTGCCAGCAGCCAGCGGGCAGCTCCGGGGAATGAGCAGTTCTTC. Protein sequence: CASSQRAAPGNEQFF.

This clone was detected only once. The V and J genes are TRBV7-2 and TRBJ2-5; D gene unclear. CDR1 is SGHTA and CDR2 is FQGNSA in the germline V gene. V lost 5 bases to trimming and J lost 2 bases, with 12 bases between them. The CDR3 loop spans 14 amino acids. The CDR3 DNA follows: TGTGCCAGCAGCGATTGGTCGGTTCAAGAGACCCAGTACTTC. Residues: CASSDWSVQETQYF.

CDR3 region: CASRKLGGELFF. CDR3 coding DNA: TGTGCCAGCAGAAAACTAGGGGGGGAGCTGTTTTTT. The chain joins TRBV7-2 to TRBJ2-2; D may be TRBD2 (5 bases). Trimming cost V 6 bases and J 8 bases, with 10 bases left between them. Looked up from germline, CDR1 is SGHTA and CDR2 is FQGNSA. The CDR3 covers 12 residues.

The V and J genes are TRBV7-2 and TRBJ2-7, with 9 bases aligning to TRBD1. Germline loops: CDR1 SGHTA, CDR2 FQGNSA. The V segment lost 4 bases and the J segment 6 bases; nucleotides outside the gene matches: 7. The CDR3 is made up of 14 amino acids. The CDR3 nucleotides read TGTGCCAGCAGCTCGGGACAGGGATATCGCGAGCAGTACTTC. Its protein product is CASSSGQGYREQYF.

The chain links TRBV9 to TRBJ2-1; 9 bases line up with TRBD2. There are 15 residues in the CDR3. CDR1 is SGDLS, CDR2 YYNGEE, per germline. The V gene end was trimmed by 4 bases and the J gene end by 4 bases; junction bases not matched to a gene: 6. In nucleotides, the CDR3 is TGTGCCAGCAGCCCCAGCGGGGGGAGTTACAATGAGCAGTTCTTC. It codes for CASSPSGGSYNEQFF.

In its sample, this clone was seen a few times. The CDR3 coding sequence is TGTGCCAGCAGTTTAGTGGCAGGTCCATCCTACGAGCAGTACTTC. Its translation: CASSLVAGPSYEQYF. The rearrangement joins TRBV28 to TRBJ2-7, with no clear D. V lost 2 bases and J lost 1, with 12 bases in between. The CDR3 is 15 amino acids. Germline values: CDR1 MDHEN, CDR2 SYDVKM.

This chain connects TRBV27 to TRBJ1-1; unclear D gene. The germline V gene has CDR1 MNHEY and CDR2 SMNVEV (reference sequence). Trimming took off 6 bases at V and 10 bases at J, with 12 bases between the two ends. This CDR3 spans 11 amino acids. The CDR3 DNA is TGTGCCAGCAGACTCGGGGTTCGAGCTTTCTTT. Translated, it gives CASRLGVRAFF.

The chain joins TRBV4-3 to TRBJ2-1, with 9 bases matching TRBD2. Per germline, CDR1 LGHNA and CDR2 YSLEER. The CDR3 extends over 15 amino acids. Trimming cost V 0 bases and J 4 bases; bases outside gene matches: 1. In nucleotides, the CDR3 is TGCGCCAGCAGCCAAGAGGGACTAGCTTACAATGAGCAGTTCTTC. Amino acid sequence: CASSQEGLAYNEQFF.

This rearrangement joins TRBV18 to TRBJ1-2; D not resolved. Germline V gene data show CDR1 as KGHSH and CDR2 as LQKENI. Trimming left V 5 bases short and J 4 bases short, with 14 bases between. The CDR3 totals 14 residues. The CDR3 DNA reads as TGTGCCAGCTCAAAAGAGGAATTGGGCTATGGCTACACCTTC. Its translation: CASSKEELGYGYTF.

In this sample, this clone turned up a few times. This chain uses TRBV6-6 with TRBJ2-7, with D possibly being TRBD2 (6 bases). This CDR3 contains 14 residues. Trimming cost V 4 bases and J 6 bases, with 16 bases left between them. In germline, CDR1 is MNHNY, CDR2 SVGAGI (reference sequence). The CDR3 DNA is TGTGCCAGCAGTTGGAGTTCGAGGGAGGCCGAGCAGTACTTC. Its translation: CASSWSSREAEQYF.

The chain couples TRBV7-2 to TRBJ1-2; D is unresolved. With 2 bases removed from V and 3 bases from J, the gap between germline ends came to 13 bases. CDR1 SGHTA and CDR2 FQGNSA come from the germline V gene. The CDR3 is 15 amino acids. The CDR3 is CASSLREVFYYGYTF. The CDR3 DNA is TGTGCCAGCAGCTTAAGGGAGGTCTTCTACTATGGCTACACCTTC.

This clone was recorded a few times. This chain links TRBV9 with TRBJ1-2; D remains ambiguous. Germline-derived CDR1 and CDR2 are SGDLS and YYNGEE. The CDR3 is made up of 14 amino acids. Trimming pared 2 bases from V and 6 bases from J, leaving 14 bases between. DNA for the CDR3: TGTGCCAGCAGCGTGAGTCCCCCCACGAATGGCTACACCTTC. Protein sequence: CASSVSPPTNGYTF. The whole variable domain, remainder taken from reference TRBV9 and TRBJ1-2, is DSGVTQTPKHLITATGQRVTLRCSPRSGDLSVYWYQQSLDQGLQFLIQYYNGEERAKGNILERFSAQQFPDLHSELNLSSLELGDSALYFCASSVSPPTNGYTFGSGTRLTVV.

The chain joins TRBV29-1 to TRBJ2-7; a possible D gene is TRBD1 (6 bases). The CDR3 is 13 residues long. Trimming removed 4 bases at V and 4 bases at J, with 14 bases between. Germline loops: CDR1 SQVTM, CDR2 ANQGSEA. The CDR3 loop reads CSVGRTTGYEQYF. For the CDR3, the DNA is TGCAGCGTTGGGAGGACCACAGGGTACGAGCAGTACTTC.

This chain uses TRBV28 with TRBJ2-3, with 10 bases lining up with TRBD2. The CDR3 runs 16 residues. Germline V CDR1 and CDR2: MDHEN, SYDVKM. Trimming at V came to 6 bases and at J to 2 bases, leaving 8 bases not matched to a gene. CDR3 sequence: CASSLGLAATTDTQYF. In DNA, the CDR3 is TGTGCCAGCAGCCTAGGACTAGCGGCAACCACAGATACGCAGTATTTT.

The chain uses TRBV6-6 and TRBJ1-2, with unresolved D. The germline CDR1 and CDR2 sequences are MNHNY and SVGAGI (reference sequence). V dropped 2 bases and J dropped 7 bases, with 17 bases sitting between them. The CDR3 sequence is 15 residues long. The CDR3 bases are TGTGCCAGCAGTTACCGAACCCAAGTATCGGGTGGCTACACCTTC. Protein sequence: CASSYRTQVSGGYTF.